This TCR beta chain was profiled in a study of blood T cell repertoires in COVID-19. Study summary: COVID-19 samples, acute and convalescent, were from the United States, Italy and Spain. Nucleic acid was either cDNA or gDNA, and it came from T cells, B-cell-depleted T cells, or PBMCs.

The CDR3 runs to 14 residues. V was trimmed by 6 bases and J by 3 bases, leaving 12 bases between them. The germline CDR1 and CDR2 sequences are MNHEY and SVGAGI. Assay: immunoSEQ multiplex PCR; the TCRdb copy retains only in-frame clones and omits some. Here the sample spans around 300,000 clones, nearly 90% being singletons. The sequenced sample consisted of peripheral blood. This chain uses TRBV6-5 with TRBJ1-5, with D hard to call. This TCR was sampled from a man aged 18 to 30 with active or convalescent COVID-19. The CDR3 is CASRFRDFNQPQHF. The CDR3 DNA follows: TGTGCCAGCAGATTCCGGGATTTCAATCAGCCCCAGCATTTT.